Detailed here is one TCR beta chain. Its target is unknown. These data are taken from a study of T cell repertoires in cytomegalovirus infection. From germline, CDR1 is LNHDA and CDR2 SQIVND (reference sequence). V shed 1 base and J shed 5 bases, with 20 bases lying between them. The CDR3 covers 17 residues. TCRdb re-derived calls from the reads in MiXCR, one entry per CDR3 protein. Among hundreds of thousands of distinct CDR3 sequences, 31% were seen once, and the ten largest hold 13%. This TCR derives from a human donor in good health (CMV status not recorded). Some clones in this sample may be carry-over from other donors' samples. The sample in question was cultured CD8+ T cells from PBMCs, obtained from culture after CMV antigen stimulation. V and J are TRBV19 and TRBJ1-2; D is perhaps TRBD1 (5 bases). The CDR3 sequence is CASSIAVGPALFYGYTF. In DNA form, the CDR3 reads TGTGCCAGTAGTATAGCAGTGGGGCCCGCCTTATTTTATGGCTACACCTTC.